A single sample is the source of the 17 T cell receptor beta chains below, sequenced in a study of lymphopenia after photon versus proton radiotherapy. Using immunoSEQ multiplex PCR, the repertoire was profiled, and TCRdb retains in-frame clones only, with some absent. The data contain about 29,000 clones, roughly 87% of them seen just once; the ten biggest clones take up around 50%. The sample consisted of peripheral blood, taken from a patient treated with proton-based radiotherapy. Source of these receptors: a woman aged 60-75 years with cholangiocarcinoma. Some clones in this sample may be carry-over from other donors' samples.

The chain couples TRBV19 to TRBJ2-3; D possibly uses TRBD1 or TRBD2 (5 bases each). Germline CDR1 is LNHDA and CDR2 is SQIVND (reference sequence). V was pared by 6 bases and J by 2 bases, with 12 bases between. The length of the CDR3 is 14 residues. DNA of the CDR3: TGTGCCAGTAGATCGGCCGGGACCACAGATACGCAGTATTTT. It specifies CASRSAGTTDTQYF.

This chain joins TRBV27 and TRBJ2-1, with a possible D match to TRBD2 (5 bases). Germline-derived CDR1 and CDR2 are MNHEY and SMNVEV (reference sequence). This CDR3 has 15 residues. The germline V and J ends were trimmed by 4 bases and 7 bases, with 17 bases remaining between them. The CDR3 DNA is TGTGCCAGCAGTTCATCCAGAGGGATGGGGAATGAGCAGTTCTTC. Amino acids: CASSSSRGMGNEQFF.

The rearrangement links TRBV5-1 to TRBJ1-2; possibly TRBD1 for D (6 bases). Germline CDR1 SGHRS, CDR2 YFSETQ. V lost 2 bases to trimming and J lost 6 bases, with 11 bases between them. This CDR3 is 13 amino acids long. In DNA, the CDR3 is TGCGCCAGCAGCTTAAGGGGGGAAAATGGCTACACCTTC. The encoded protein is CASSLRGENGYTF.

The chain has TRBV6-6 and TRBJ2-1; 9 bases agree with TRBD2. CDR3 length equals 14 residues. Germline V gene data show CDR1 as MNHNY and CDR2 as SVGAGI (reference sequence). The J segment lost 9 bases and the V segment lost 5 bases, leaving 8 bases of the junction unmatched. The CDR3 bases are TGTGCCAGCAGTCAACCCGGGACTAGCATTGAGCAGTTCTTC. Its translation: CASSQPGTSIEQFF.

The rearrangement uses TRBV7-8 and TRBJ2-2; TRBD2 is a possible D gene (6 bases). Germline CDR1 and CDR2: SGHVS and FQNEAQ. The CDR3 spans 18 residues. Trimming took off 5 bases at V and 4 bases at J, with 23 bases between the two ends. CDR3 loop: CASSPRGPPGVGTGELFF. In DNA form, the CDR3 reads TGTGCCAGCAGCCCGCGGGGACCCCCCGGCGTGGGCACCGGGGAGCTGTTTTTT. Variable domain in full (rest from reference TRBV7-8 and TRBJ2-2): GAGVSQSPRYKVAKRGQDVALRCDPISGHVSLFWYQQALGQGPEFLTYFQNEAQLDKSGLPSDRFFAERPEGSVSTLKIQRTQQEDSAVYLCASSPRGPPGVGTGELFFGEGSRLTVL.

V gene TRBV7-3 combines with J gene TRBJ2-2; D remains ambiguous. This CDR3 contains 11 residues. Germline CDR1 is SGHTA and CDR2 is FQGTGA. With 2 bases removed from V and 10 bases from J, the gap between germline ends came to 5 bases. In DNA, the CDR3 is TGTGCCAGCAGCTTAGGGTTGGAGCTGTTTTTT. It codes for CASSLGLELFF.

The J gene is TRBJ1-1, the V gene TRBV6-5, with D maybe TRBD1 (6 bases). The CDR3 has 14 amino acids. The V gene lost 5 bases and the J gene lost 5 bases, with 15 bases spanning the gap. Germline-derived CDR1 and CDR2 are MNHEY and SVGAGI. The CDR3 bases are TGTGCCAGCAGTAACAGGGTTGGGCGGACTGAAGCTTTCTTT. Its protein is CASSNRVGRTEAFF.

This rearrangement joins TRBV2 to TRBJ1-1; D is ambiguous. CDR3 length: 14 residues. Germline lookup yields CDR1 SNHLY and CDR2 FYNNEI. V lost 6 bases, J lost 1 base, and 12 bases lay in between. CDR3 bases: TGTGCCAGCAGCTCCGAAGGACCGAACACTGAAGCTTTCTTT. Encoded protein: CASSSEGPNTEAFF.

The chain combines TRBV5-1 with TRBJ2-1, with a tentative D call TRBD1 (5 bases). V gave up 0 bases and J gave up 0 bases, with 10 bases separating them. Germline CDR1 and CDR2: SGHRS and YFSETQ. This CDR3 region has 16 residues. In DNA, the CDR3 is TGCGCCAGCAGCTTGGAAGGGGCCTACTCCTACAATGAGCAGTTCTTC. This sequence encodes CASSLEGAYSYNEQFF.

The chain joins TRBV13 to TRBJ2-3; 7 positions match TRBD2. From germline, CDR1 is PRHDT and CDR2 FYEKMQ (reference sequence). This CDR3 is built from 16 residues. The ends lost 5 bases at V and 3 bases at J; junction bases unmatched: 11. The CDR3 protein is CASSRRRLAGTDTQYF. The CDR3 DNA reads TGTGCCAGCAGCCGCCGTAGACTAGCTGGGACAGATACGCAGTATTTT.

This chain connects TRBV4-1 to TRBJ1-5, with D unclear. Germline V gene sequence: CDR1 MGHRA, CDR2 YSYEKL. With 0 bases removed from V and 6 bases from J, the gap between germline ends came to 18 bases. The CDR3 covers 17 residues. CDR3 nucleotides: TGCGCCAGCAGCCAAGATTATGAGGTAGCCATGGCTCAGCCCCAGCATTTT. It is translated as CASSQDYEVAMAQPQHF.

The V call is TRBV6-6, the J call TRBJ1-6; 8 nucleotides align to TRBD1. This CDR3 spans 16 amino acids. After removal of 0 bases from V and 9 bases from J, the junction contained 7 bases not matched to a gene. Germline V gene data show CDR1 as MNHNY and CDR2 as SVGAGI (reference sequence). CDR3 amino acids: CASSYSGQEGGSPLHF. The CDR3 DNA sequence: TGTGCCAGCAGTTACTCGGGACAGGAGGGTGGTTCACCCCTCCACTTT.

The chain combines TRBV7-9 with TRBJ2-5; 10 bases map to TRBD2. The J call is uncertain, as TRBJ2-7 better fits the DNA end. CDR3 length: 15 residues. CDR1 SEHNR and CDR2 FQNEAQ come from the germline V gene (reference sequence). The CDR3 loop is CASSIGASGSPEQYF. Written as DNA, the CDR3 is TGTGCCAGCAGCATTGGGGCTAGCGGGAGTCCCGAGCAGTACTTC.

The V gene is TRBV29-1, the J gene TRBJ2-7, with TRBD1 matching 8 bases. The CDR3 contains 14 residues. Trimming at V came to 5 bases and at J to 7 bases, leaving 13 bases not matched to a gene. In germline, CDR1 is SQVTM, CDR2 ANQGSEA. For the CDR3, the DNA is TGCAGCGTTAAAATGCGACAGGGGCCTCTAGAGCAGTACTTC. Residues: CSVKMRQGPLEQYF.

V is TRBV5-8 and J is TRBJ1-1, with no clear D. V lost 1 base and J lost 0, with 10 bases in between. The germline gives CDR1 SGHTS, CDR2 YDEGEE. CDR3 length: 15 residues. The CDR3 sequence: CASSLLGNVNTEAFF. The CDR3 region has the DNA TGTGCCAGCAGCTTGCTGGGCAACGTGAACACTGAAGCTTTCTTT.

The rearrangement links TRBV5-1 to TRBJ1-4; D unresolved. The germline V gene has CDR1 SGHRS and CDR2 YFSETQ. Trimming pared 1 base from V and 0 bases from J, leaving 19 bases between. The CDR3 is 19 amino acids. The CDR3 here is CASSLYGKNSLATNEKLFF. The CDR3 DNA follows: TGCGCCAGCAGCTTGTACGGAAAAAACAGTCTTGCAACTAATGAAAAACTGTTTTTT.

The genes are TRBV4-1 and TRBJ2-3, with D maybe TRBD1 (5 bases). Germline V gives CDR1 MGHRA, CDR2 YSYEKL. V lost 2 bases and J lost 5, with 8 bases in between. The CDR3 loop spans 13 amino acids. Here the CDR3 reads CASSQFQGDTQYF. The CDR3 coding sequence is TGCGCCAGCAGCCAATTTCAGGGAGATACGCAGTATTTT.